The T cell receptor beta chain described here comes from a study of response to subunit inactivated influenza vaccine. TCRdb re-called the RT-PCR reads through MiXCR, storing one row per CDR3 protein. The sample includes about 520,000 distinct CDR3 sequences, around 7.7% seen only once; the top ten take over 10%. This clonotype was seen repeatedly, ten times or more. V lost 5 bases, J lost 2 bases, and 10 bases stayed unmatched. The CDR3 loop spans 16 amino acids. Per germline, CDR1 GTSNPN and CDR2 SVGIG (reference sequence). The receptor comes from a man aged 45-69 years who received an inactivated influenza vaccine. This chain uses TRBV30 with TRBJ2-1; 9 nucleotides match TRBD2. The source was PBMCs from blood, collected less than 30 months after vaccination. CDR3 sequence reads: CAWGKGTSRPYNEQFF. CDR3 sequence (DNA): TGTGCCTGGGGAAAGGGGACTAGCCGACCCTACAATGAGCAGTTCTTC.